This T cell receptor beta chain was obtained from a study of cytomegalovirus exposure and HLA in healthy donors. Study-wide context: Genetic ancestry analysis placed around 76% of the 300 to 500 donors that were genotyped in the Caucasian-associated cluster.

PCR primers comprised 60 Vbeta and 13 Jbeta primers. The assay was immunoSEQ multiplex PCR, and TCRdb's table has in-frame clones only and misses some. This sample has approximately 82,000 clones, with roughly 58% found just once. The CDR3 is 15 amino acids. With V trimmed by 3 bases and J by 3 bases, 4 bases remained unmatched. Looked up from germline, CDR1 is LNHDA and CDR2 is SQIVND (reference sequence). Concerning this clone: Its target is unknown.

Study-wide results and limits: Most TCR beta V segments were productive about 90% or about 30% of the time in an earlier analysis.

The source is a woman aged 25 to 39 in good health and CMV-seropositive. The sample consisted of PBMCs. The rearrangement joins TRBV19 to TRBJ1-5; 8 bases line up with TRBD1. This CDR3 is CASSMQGAFNQPQHF. In DNA, the CDR3 is TGTGCCAGTAGTATGCAGGGGGCATTCAATCAGCCCCAGCATTTT.